These T cell receptor beta chains were read from a single sample in a study of blood T cell repertoires in COVID-19. The repertoire was sequenced with immunoSEQ multiplex PCR; TCRdb's copy has only in-frame clones and lacks some. This table holds about 56,000 clones, 72% found once. Sequencing used peripheral blood. The receptor set was obtained from a woman aged 70-85 years with COVID-19, enrolled during active disease. CDR3s include the opening cysteine and the closing phenylalanine or tryptophan. D genes are given only for firm matches. Rows give clone size only sometimes, using once, few, many, or a class for an expanded clone.

v_call,d_call,clone_size,j_call,cdr3_aa,cdr3_nt
TRBV7-8,NA,NA,TRBJ1-1,CASTPGGVGNTEAFF,TGTGCCAGCACCCCCGGGGGGGTGGGAAACACTGAAGCTTTCTTT
TRBV5-4,TRBD2,NA,TRBJ2-5,CASSFRLAGGSRSETQYF,TGTGCCAGCAGCTTTCGACTAGCGGGAGGGTCTAGGTCAGAGACCCAGTACTTC
TRBV5-1,TRBD1,NA,TRBJ2-2,CASSLGQGVVGELFF,TGCGCCAGCAGTCTGGGACAGGGTGTAGTCGGGGAGCTGTTTTTT
TRBV6-2/TRBV6-3,NA,NA,TRBJ1-2,CASSYSGGHDYGYTF,TGTGCCAGCAGTTACTCAGGGGGACATGATTATGGCTACACCTTC
TRBV6-1,TRBD2,NA,TRBJ2-3,CASSVRLAGVGGGTDTQYF,TGTGCCAGCAGTGTCCGACTAGCGGGAGTTGGGGGGGGCACAGATACGCAGTATTTT
TRBV6-2/TRBV6-3,TRBD1,NA,TRBJ1-3,CASSWTGGSGNTIYF,TGTGCCAGCAGCTGGACAGGGGGCTCGGGAAACACCATATATTTT
TRBV5-6,NA,NA,TRBJ1-2,CASSLSDSLYGYTF,TGTGCCAGCAGCTTATCCGACAGCCTCTATGGCTACACCTTC
TRBV29-1,NA,NA,TRBJ2-5,CSARALLAGGQYF,TGCAGCGCACGGGCCTTACTAGCCGGGGGCCAGTACTTC
TRBV7-2,NA,few,TRBJ2-7,CASSSERSSYEQYF,TGTGCCAGCAGCTCCGAGAGGAGCTCCTACGAGCAGTACTTC
TRBV4-1,TRBD2,few,TRBJ2-3,CASSQDFLLAGTDTQYF,TGCGCCAGCAGCCAAGATTTCCTCCTAGCGGGCACAGATACGCAGTATTTT
TRBV4-1,TRBD1,NA,TRBJ1-1,CASSRPTGDTEAFF,TGCGCCAGCAGCCGGCCTACAGGGGACACTGAAGCTTTCTTT
TRBV6-5,NA,NA,TRBJ1-3,CASSYARVSSGNTIYF,TGTGCCAGCAGTTACGCCAGGGTTAGCTCTGGAAACACCATATATTTT
TRBV3-1/TRBV3-2,TRBD1,NA,TRBJ2-2,CASSQRTGRISNTGELFF,TGTGCCAGCAGCCAACGGACAGGGCGAATTTCGAACACCGGGGAGCTGTTTTTT
TRBV14,NA,medium-sized,TRBJ1-6,CASSQRDLGNSPLHF,TGTGCCAGCAGCCAGCGGGACTTGGGGAATTCACCCCTCCACTTT
TRBV13,NA,NA,TRBJ2-2,CASSLRDKAGGELFF,TGTGCCAGCAGCTTAAGGGACAAGGCCGGCGGGGAGCTGTTTTTT
TRBV19,TRBD1,NA,TRBJ2-4,CASSNGQGVDIQYF,TGTGCCAGTAGTAACGGACAGGGTGTGGACATTCAGTACTTC
TRBV10-3,TRBD1,NA,TRBJ2-1,CAISESQRGPEDNEQFF,TGTGCCATCAGTGAGTCGCAGAGGGGGCCCGAAGACAATGAGCAGTTCTTC
TRBV3-1/TRBV3-2,TRBD2,once,TRBJ2-3,CASSPGLAGVTDTQYF,TGTGCCAGCAGCCCGGGACTAGCGGGGGTCACAGATACGCAGTATTTT
TRBV11-3,NA,NA,TRBJ2-2,CASSLDPRTGELFF,TGTGCCAGCAGCTTAGATCCGCGAACCGGGGAGCTGTTTTTT
TRBV20-1,TRBD1,NA,TRBJ1-5,CSASRDSYSNQPQHF,TGCAGTGCTAGTCGGGACAGCTATAGCAATCAGCCCCAGCATTTT
TRBV7-8,NA,NA,TRBJ2-5,CASSLGWAGKATQYF,TGTGCCAGCAGCTTAGGATGGGCAGGGAAGGCGACCCAGTACTTC
TRBV2,NA,NA,TRBJ2-7,CASSATQDEQYF,TGTGCCAGCAGTGCCACTCAGGACGAGCAGTACTTC
TRBV9,NA,NA,TRBJ1-4,CASSVEGVTSTNEKLFF,TGTGCCAGCAGCGTAGAAGGGGTCACCTCAACTAATGAAAAACTGTTTTTT